There are a few counts of the clone carrying this T cell receptor (beta chain). It may be a read error: a sequence one base away is much more abundant. The data were obtained in a study of T cells in Graves' hyperthyroidism and ophthalmopathy. As for the study in general: The initial diagnosis was the point when peripheral blood was collected, ahead of any treatment.

This CDR3 contains 13 residues. Germline V lookup: CDR1 SGHKS, CDR2 YYEKEE (reference sequence). These patients, aged 18 to 65, had recently diagnosed hyperthyroidism lasting under 2 months. Each diagnosis was grounded in clinical symptoms, serum thyroxine and TRAb, thyroid ultrasound, and orbital computed tomography. The source material, RNA transcripts, was used to amplify TCR beta CDR3 regions. HTBI primers were the set used in a first-round RT-PCR of the TCR CDR3. TCRdb re-called the multiplex PCR reads with MiXCR, one entry per CDR3 protein. Of around 450,000 distinct CDR3 sequences listed, approximately 13% are singletons.

The sequencing input was blood. The receptor comes from a woman under 30 with Graves' hyperthyroidism. The chain recombines TRBV5-5 with TRBJ2-1, with a tentative D call TRBD1 (6 bases). For the CDR3, the DNA is TGTGCCAGCAGCCGGACAGTAAACAATGAGCAGTCCTTC. Amino acid sequence: CASSRTVNNEQSF.